Listed here are 5 T cell receptor beta chains from one sample, sequenced in a study of shared clonotypes between healthy human individuals. Method: immunoSEQ multiplex PCR; TCRdb's copy keeps in-frame clones and lacks some. This sample has 650,000 to 800,000 clones, with roughly 72% found just once. Sequenced material: memory CD4+ T cells sorted from blood. As to subset: CD45RA-negative fraction. All receptors come from a woman aged 25 to 45 in good health.

There are a few counts of this clone. This chain joins TRBV29-1 and TRBJ2-2; D gene uncertain. The CDR3 runs to 13 residues. Germline loops: CDR1 SQVTM, CDR2 ANQGSEA. Deletions cut 4 bases from V and 0 bases from J, with 6 bases between. This chain's CDR3 is CSVGHSNTGELFF. The CDR3 region has the DNA TGCAGCGTTGGACATTCGAACACCGGGGAGCTGTTTTTT.

The V call is TRBV28, the J call TRBJ1-2; TRBD1 might be the D (5 bases). This CDR3 is built from 17 residues. Trimming shortened V by 2 bases and J by 5 bases, and 21 bases separated the two germline ends. CDR1 MDHEN and CDR2 SYDVKM come from the germline V gene. The CDR3 nucleotides are TGTGCCAGCAGTTTACCCTCTCGGACGGGACGCGGTTATGGCTACACCTTC. Its translation: CASSLPSRTGRGYGYTF.

The chain joins TRBV27 to TRBJ2-3; 9 bases match TRBD2. The germline V gene encodes CDR1 MNHEY and CDR2 SMNVEV (reference sequence). V lost 6 bases and J lost 4; bases outside the gene matches: 8. The CDR3 sequence is 15 residues long. CDR3 amino acids: CASRGTSWVADTQYF. CDR3 nucleotides: TGTGCCAGCAGAGGGACTAGCTGGGTCGCAGATACGCAGTATTTT.

In regard to this clone: The identical CDR3 is also encoded by other nucleotide sequences in the sample. V usage is TRBV28 and J usage is TRBJ2-3, with TRBD1 identical over 8 bases. After removal of 2 bases from V and 1 base from J, the junction contained 5 bases not matched to a gene. Germline CDR1 and CDR2: MDHEN and SYDVKM. The CDR3 has 16 amino acids. This chain's CDR3 is CASSLRTGRGTDTQYF. CDR3 DNA sequence: TGTGCCAGCAGTTTACGGACAGGGCGAGGCACAGATACGCAGTATTTT.

This clone was found a few times. The same CDR3 also results from other DNA sequences found in this sample. The DNA of the CDR3 is TGTGCCATCAGTGAAAGTTCCTGGGATAATGAAAAACTGTTTTTT. Its protein product is CAISESSWDNEKLFF. J is TRBJ1-4 and V is TRBV10-3; D is uncertain. The CDR3 runs to 15 residues. V was cut by 3 bases and J by 4 bases, with 12 bases left in between. Germline V gene lookup returns CDR1 ENHRY and CDR2 SYGVKD.